These T cell receptor beta chains were read from a single sample in a study of identical twins. TCRdb re-called the 5' RACE reads through MiXCR, storing one row per CDR3 protein. Here the sample spans 250,000 or so distinct CDR3 sequences, about 13% being singletons. These records were also assigned to another study, of yellow fever vaccine responses in identical twins.

Sequenced input: memory (CD45RO+) T cells sorted from blood. The receptors were gathered from a young woman in good health. Both conserved end residues are part of each CDR3. D genes are given only for firm matches. Rows may omit the clone size; those that give it use once, few, many or a size class.

V gene: TRBV5-6; J gene: TRBJ1-1; clone size: few; D gene: TRBD1; CDR3 protein: CASSQRLPGTGNPEAFF; CDR3 DNA: TGTGCCAGCAGCCAACGGCTCCCGGGGACAGGGAACCCTGAAGCTTTCTTT
V gene: TRBV15; J gene: TRBJ2-7; clone size: few; D gene: -; CDR3 protein: CATSTIPTYEQYF; CDR3 DNA: TGTGCCACCAGCACGATACCGACCTACGAGCAGTACTTC
V gene: TRBV6-6; J gene: TRBJ2-1; clone size: -; D gene: -; CDR3 protein: CASSYTNEQFF; CDR3 DNA: TGTGCCAGCAGTTACACAAATGAGCAGTTCTTC
V gene: TRBV7-2; J gene: TRBJ1-6; clone size: -; D gene: -; CDR3 protein: CASSLRGKVNSPLHF; CDR3 DNA: TGTGCCAGCAGCTTAAGGGGGAAGGTTAATTCACCCCTCCACTTT
V gene: TRBV6-5; J gene: TRBJ2-1; clone size: few; D gene: TRBD2; CDR3 protein: CASSYGLAGGQFF; CDR3 DNA: TGTGCCAGCAGTTACGGACTAGCGGGAGGGCAGTTCTTC
V gene: TRBV5-1; J gene: TRBJ2-5; clone size: -; D gene: -; CDR3 protein: CASSLSQGMVETQYF; CDR3 DNA: TGCGCCAGCAGCTTGAGTCAGGGGATGGTGGAGACCCAGTACTTC
V gene: TRBV6-6; J gene: TRBJ2-5; clone size: -; D gene: -; CDR3 protein: CASKTRLGETQYF; CDR3 DNA: TGTGCCAGCAAGACCCGACTAGGAGAGACCCAGTACTTC
V gene: TRBV12-3/TRBV12-4; J gene: TRBJ2-1; clone size: few; D gene: TRBD1; CDR3 protein: CASRSGQGRVNEQFF; CDR3 DNA: TGTGCCAGCAGATCCGGACAGGGACGAGTAAATGAGCAGTTCTTC
V gene: TRBV28; J gene: TRBJ2-7; clone size: -; D gene: -; CDR3 protein: CASTNGWGAGYEQYF; CDR3 DNA: TGTGCCAGCACCAACGGTTGGGGGGCAGGTTACGAGCAGTACTTC
V gene: TRBV7-9; J gene: TRBJ2-7; clone size: many; D gene: -; CDR3 protein: CASSDLGGTPSYEQYF; CDR3 DNA: TGTGCCAGCAGCGACCTAGGCGGGACACCCTCCTACGAGCAGTACTTC
V gene: TRBV5-1; J gene: TRBJ2-3; clone size: few; D gene: TRBD1; CDR3 protein: CASSSGTAPSTDTQYF; CDR3 DNA: TGCGCCAGCAGCTCTGGGACAGCTCCTAGCACAGATACGCAGTATTTT
V gene: TRBV5-4; J gene: TRBJ1-6; clone size: -; D gene: -; CDR3 protein: CASSQGNNSPLHF; CDR3 DNA: TGTGCCAGCAGCCAGGGGAATAATTCACCCCTCCACTTT
V gene: TRBV18; J gene: TRBJ1-5; clone size: -; D gene: -; CDR3 protein: CASSPDYSNQPQHF; CDR3 DNA: TGTGCCAGCTCACCGGACTATAGCAATCAGCCCCAGCATTTT
V gene: TRBV12-3/TRBV12-4; J gene: TRBJ2-2; clone size: few; D gene: -; CDR3 protein: CASRDVGRGNTGELFF; CDR3 DNA: TGTGCCAGCAGAGACGTTGGACGGGGGAACACCGGGGAGCTGTTTTTT
V gene: TRBV29-1; J gene: TRBJ2-1; clone size: many; D gene: TRBD1; CDR3 protein: CSVTGTGIWGEQFF; CDR3 DNA: TGCAGCGTTACCGGGACAGGGATTTGGGGTGAGCAGTTCTTC
V gene: TRBV6-4; J gene: TRBJ2-1; clone size: -; D gene: -; CDR3 protein: CASSEGEYNEQFF; CDR3 DNA: TGTGCCAGCAGTGAGGGGGAATACAATGAGCAGTTCTTC
V gene: TRBV20-1; J gene: TRBJ2-1; clone size: -; D gene: TRBD2; CDR3 protein: CSAPKGTSEYNEQFF; CDR3 DNA: TGCAGTGCCCCTAAAGGGACTAGCGAGTACAATGAGCAGTTCTTC
V gene: TRBV7-8; J gene: TRBJ2-3; clone size: few; D gene: TRBD1; CDR3 protein: CASTPGRDRFFTDTQYF; CDR3 DNA: TGTGCCAGCACCCCAGGCCGGGACAGGTTCTTCACAGATACGCAGTATTTT
V gene: TRBV27; J gene: TRBJ1-6; clone size: many; D gene: -; CDR3 protein: CASGYNSPLHF; CDR3 DNA: TGTGCCAGCGGCTATAATTCACCCCTCCACTTT
V gene: TRBV11-2; J gene: TRBJ2-1; clone size: few; D gene: -; CDR3 protein: CASSFMRGHDEQFF; CDR3 DNA: TGTGCCAGCAGCTTCATGCGTGGGCATGATGAGCAGTTCTTC
V gene: TRBV27; J gene: TRBJ2-7; clone size: -; D gene: TRBD1; CDR3 protein: CASSRNVGQYSYEQYF; CDR3 DNA: TGTGCCAGCAGTCGGAACGTGGGACAGTACTCCTACGAGCAGTACTTC
V gene: TRBV4-3; J gene: TRBJ2-2; clone size: -; D gene: TRBD2; CDR3 protein: CASSLSQLAGVLSTGELFF; CDR3 DNA: TGCGCCAGCAGCCTCTCCCAGCTAGCGGGAGTTTTAAGCACCGGGGAGCTGTTTTTT
V gene: TRBV12-3/TRBV12-4; J gene: TRBJ2-5; clone size: few; D gene: TRBD2; CDR3 protein: CASSLGLAGVGETQYF; CDR3 DNA: TGTGCCAGCAGTTTAGGGCTAGCGGGAGTGGGGGAGACCCAGTACTTC
V gene: TRBV12-3/TRBV12-4; J gene: TRBJ2-3; clone size: many; D gene: TRBD1; CDR3 protein: CASSFGTGGTDTQYF; CDR3 DNA: TGTGCCAGCAGTTTCGGGACAGGGGGCACAGATACGCAGTATTTT
V gene: TRBV20-1; J gene: TRBJ1-1; clone size: many; D gene: -; CDR3 protein: CSAREGGDTEAFF; CDR3 DNA: TGCAGTGCTAGAGAAGGAGGGGACACTGAAGCTTTCTTT
V gene: TRBV29-1; J gene: TRBJ2-7; clone size: many; D gene: -; CDR3 protein: CSVKADFYEQYF; CDR3 DNA: TGCAGCGTTAAGGCTGATTTTTACGAGCAGTACTTC
V gene: TRBV5-1; J gene: TRBJ2-3; clone size: many; D gene: TRBD1; CDR3 protein: CASSLQGASDTQYF; CDR3 DNA: TGCGCCAGCAGCTTGCAGGGGGCCTCAGATACGCAGTATTTT
V gene: TRBV5-1; J gene: TRBJ1-6; clone size: -; D gene: -; CDR3 protein: CASSLDTGSSYNSPLHF; CDR3 DNA: TGCGCCAGCAGCCTTGATACGGGGAGCTCCTATAATTCACCCCTCCACTTT
V gene: TRBV29-1; J gene: TRBJ1-1; clone size: many; D gene: -; CDR3 protein: CSAKDRASNTEAFF; CDR3 DNA: TGCAGCGCTAAGGACCGGGCTTCGAACACTGAAGCTTTCTTT
V gene: TRBV10-3; J gene: TRBJ2-1; clone size: few; D gene: -; CDR3 protein: CATGPPPAPTNNEQFF; CDR3 DNA: TGTGCCACAGGACCCCCACCAGCTCCTACTAACAATGAGCAGTTCTTC
V gene: TRBV10-3; J gene: TRBJ2-2; clone size: -; D gene: TRBD1; CDR3 protein: CAIRRDSSGTGELFF; CDR3 DNA: TGTGCCATCAGGAGGGACAGCTCGGGGACCGGGGAGCTGTTTTTT
V gene: TRBV3-1; J gene: TRBJ1-4; clone size: few; D gene: -; CDR3 protein: CASSQEGEKLFF; CDR3 DNA: TGTGCCAGCAGCCAGGAGGGTGAAAAACTGTTTTTT
V gene: TRBV20-1; J gene: TRBJ2-1; clone size: few; D gene: TRBD2; CDR3 protein: CSATTSGSINEQFF; CDR3 DNA: TGCAGTGCTACGACTAGCGGGAGTATCAATGAGCAGTTCTTC
V gene: TRBV19; J gene: TRBJ2-1; clone size: few; D gene: -; CDR3 protein: CVSPGRSSYNEQFF; CDR3 DNA: TGTGTGAGCCCGGGACGCAGCTCCTACAATGAGCAGTTCTTC
V gene: TRBV6-1; J gene: TRBJ2-1; clone size: few; D gene: -; CDR3 protein: CASNGPVTYNEQFF; CDR3 DNA: TGTGCCAGCAACGGGCCGGTTACCTACAATGAGCAGTTCTTC
V gene: TRBV2; J gene: TRBJ1-5; clone size: -; D gene: -; CDR3 protein: CASSERGRNQPQHF; CDR3 DNA: TGTGCCAGCAGTGAACGGGGACGAAATCAGCCCCAGCATTTT
V gene: TRBV20-1; J gene: TRBJ2-1; clone size: -; D gene: TRBD2; CDR3 protein: CSASPTGLAGSGEFF; CDR3 DNA: TGCAGTGCTAGTCCTACGGGACTAGCGGGCTCCGGGGAGTTCTTC
V gene: TRBV3-1; J gene: TRBJ2-1; clone size: -; D gene: TRBD1; CDR3 protein: CACTQDLSGGPTTNEQFF; CDR3 DNA: TGTGCCTGCACCCAAGATCTGTCAGGGGGCCCTACAACCAATGAGCAGTTCTTC
V gene: TRBV9; J gene: TRBJ2-1; clone size: few; D gene: -; CDR3 protein: CASSDRWDEQFF; CDR3 DNA: TGTGCCAGCAGTGACCGTTGGGATGAGCAGTTCTTC
V gene: TRBV20-1; J gene: TRBJ2-7; clone size: -; D gene: TRBD2; CDR3 protein: CSAGLAGTYEQYF; CDR3 DNA: TGCAGTGCAGGGCTAGCGGGAACCTACGAGCAGTACTTC
V gene: TRBV7-6; J gene: TRBJ2-7; clone size: many; D gene: -; CDR3 protein: CASSLMRRGDEQYF; CDR3 DNA: TGTGCCAGCAGCTTAATGAGGAGGGGCGACGAGCAGTACTTC
V gene: TRBV10-1; J gene: TRBJ2-7; clone size: -; D gene: TRBD2; CDR3 protein: CASSKAGDYEQYF; CDR3 DNA: TGCGCCAGCAGTAAAGCGGGAGACTACGAGCAGTACTTC
V gene: TRBV3-1; J gene: TRBJ2-1; clone size: few; D gene: TRBD2; CDR3 protein: CASSREGNEQFF; CDR3 DNA: TGTGCCAGCAGCCGGGAGGGGAATGAGCAGTTCTTC